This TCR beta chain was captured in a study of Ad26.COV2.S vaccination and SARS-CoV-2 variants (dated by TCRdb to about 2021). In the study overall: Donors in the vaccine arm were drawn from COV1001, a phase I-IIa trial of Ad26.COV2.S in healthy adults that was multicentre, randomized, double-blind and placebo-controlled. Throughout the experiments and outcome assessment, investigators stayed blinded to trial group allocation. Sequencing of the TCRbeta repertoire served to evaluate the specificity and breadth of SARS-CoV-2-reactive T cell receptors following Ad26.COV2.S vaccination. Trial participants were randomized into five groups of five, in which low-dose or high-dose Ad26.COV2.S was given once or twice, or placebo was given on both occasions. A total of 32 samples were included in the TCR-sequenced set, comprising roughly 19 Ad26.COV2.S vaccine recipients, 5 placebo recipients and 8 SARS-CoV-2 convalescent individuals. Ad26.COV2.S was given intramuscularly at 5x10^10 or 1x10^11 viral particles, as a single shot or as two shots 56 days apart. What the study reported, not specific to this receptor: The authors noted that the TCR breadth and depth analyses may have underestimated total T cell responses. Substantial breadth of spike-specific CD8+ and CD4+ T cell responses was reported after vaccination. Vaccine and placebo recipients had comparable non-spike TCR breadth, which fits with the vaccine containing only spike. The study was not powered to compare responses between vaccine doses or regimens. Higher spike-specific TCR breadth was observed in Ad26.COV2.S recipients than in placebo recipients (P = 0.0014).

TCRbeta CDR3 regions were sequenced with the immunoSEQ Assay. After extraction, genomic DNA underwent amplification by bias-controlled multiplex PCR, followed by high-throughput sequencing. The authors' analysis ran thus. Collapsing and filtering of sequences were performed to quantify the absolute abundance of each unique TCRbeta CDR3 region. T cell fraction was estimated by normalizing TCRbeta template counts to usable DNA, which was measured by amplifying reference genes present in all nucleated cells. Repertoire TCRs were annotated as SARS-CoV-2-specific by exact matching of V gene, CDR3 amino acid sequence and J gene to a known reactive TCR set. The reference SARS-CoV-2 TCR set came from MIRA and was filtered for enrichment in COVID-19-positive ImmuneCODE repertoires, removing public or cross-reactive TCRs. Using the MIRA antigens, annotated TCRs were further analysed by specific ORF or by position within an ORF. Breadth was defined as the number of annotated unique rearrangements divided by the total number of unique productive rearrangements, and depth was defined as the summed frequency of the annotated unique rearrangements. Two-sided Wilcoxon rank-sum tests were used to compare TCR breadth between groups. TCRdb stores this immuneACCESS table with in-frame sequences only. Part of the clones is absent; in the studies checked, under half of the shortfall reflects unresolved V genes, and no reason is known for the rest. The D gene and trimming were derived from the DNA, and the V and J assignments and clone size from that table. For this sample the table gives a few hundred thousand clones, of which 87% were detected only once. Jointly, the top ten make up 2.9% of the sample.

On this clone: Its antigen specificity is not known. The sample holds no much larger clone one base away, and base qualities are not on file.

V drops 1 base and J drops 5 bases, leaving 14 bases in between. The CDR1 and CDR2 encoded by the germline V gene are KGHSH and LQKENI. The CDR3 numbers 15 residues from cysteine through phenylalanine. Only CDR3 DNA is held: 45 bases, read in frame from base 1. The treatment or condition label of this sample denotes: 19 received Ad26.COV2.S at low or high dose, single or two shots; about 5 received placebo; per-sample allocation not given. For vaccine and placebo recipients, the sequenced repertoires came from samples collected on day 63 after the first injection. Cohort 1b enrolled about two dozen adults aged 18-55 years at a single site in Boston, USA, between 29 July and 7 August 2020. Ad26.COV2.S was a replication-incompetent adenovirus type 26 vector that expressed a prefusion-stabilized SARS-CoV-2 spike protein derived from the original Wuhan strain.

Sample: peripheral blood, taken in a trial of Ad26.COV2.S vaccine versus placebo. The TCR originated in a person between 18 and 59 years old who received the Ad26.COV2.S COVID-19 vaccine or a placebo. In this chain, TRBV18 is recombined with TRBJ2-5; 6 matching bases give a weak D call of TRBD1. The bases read TGTGCCAGCTCACCACAGGGGGTGAAGGTGGAGACCCAGTACTTC. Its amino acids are CASSPQGVKVETQYF. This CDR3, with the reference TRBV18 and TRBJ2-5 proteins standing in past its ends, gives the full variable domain NAGVMQNPRHLVRRRGQEARLRCSPMKGHSHVYWYRQLPEEGLKFMVYLQKENIIDESGMPKERFSAEFPKEGPSILRIQQVVRGDSAAYFCASSPQGVKVETQYFGPGTRLLVL.